The clone carrying this T cell receptor beta chain has just a few counts. The antigen is unknown. This entry comes from a study of T-cell reconstitution after alpha-beta-depleted transplantation in children. General study results and limits: The study traced high day-60 TCRbeta diversity in some patients to surviving recipient T cells and thymic progenitors. Where alpha-beta T cells came from about two months after transplant was reportedly several hundred expanded graft clones. Fresh T-cell production supplied most of the T-cell counts and diversity seen one year after transplant.

The TCRbeta library was prepared with unique molecular identifiers. From the PCR reads, TCRdb called clonotypes with MiXCR, one entry per CDR3 protein. The data show around 960,000 distinct CDR3 sequences, with roughly 31% seen just once and approximately 30% held by the top ten. The specimen was PBMCs, mostly from graft donor cells, collected 360 days after TCRalphabeta/CD19-depleted stem cell transplant. The source is a boy less than two years old who had a stem cell transplant for SCID, so the T cells may come from the graft donor.

In nucleotides, the CDR3 is TGTGCCAGCAGCTTAGAAGTTTATCGGGACAGGGACCACGAGCAGTACTTC. Protein product: CASSLEVYRDRDHEQYF. The chain combines TRBV11-2 with TRBJ2-7, with 9 bases matching TRBD1. CDR1 and CDR2 from the germline V gene are SGHAT and FQNNGV. Germline trimming cut 0 bases from V and 5 bases from J; bases unmatched to any gene: 11. The CDR3 extends over 17 amino acids.